Listed here are 8 T cell receptor beta chains from one sample, sequenced in a study of response to subunit inactivated influenza vaccine listed by TCRdb under 2018. To prepare the library, RT-PCR was applied. Sequencing was performed on an Illumina HiSeq 2500. In TCRdb, the public reads were trimmed at Q25 with fastp and aligned with MiXCR, with productive beta chains retained. Every entry covers one CDR3 protein and lists the most common genes and DNA from its rows. This sample lists roughly 700,000 distinct CDR3 sequences; approximately 14% were detected once. The leading ten clones occupy approximately 10% of the sample. The source material was PBMCs from blood, sampled about 12 days after vaccination. Source of these receptors: a middle-aged man who received an inactivated influenza vaccine. Donor details come from another sample of the same person, matched by shared clones.

This chain uses TRBV20-1 with TRBJ1-5, with no clear D. Trimming cost V 5 bases and J 0 bases, with 11 bases left between them. The CDR3 loop spans 14 amino acids. The V gene's germline CDR1 is DFQATT and CDR2 SNEGSKA (reference sequence). CDR3 nucleotide sequence: TGCAGTGCTTACACCCGGTATAGCAATCAGCCCCAGCATTTT. Translating gives CSAYTRYSNQPQHF.

This clonotype was observed a few times. The J gene is TRBJ2-7, the V gene TRBV7-6; TRBD2 matches at 9 bases. This CDR3 is built from 15 residues. V shed 1 base, J shed 6 bases, and the junction held 7 bases outside the gene matches. CDR1 is SGHVS, CDR2 FNYEAQ, per germline. The CDR3 sequence is CASSLVAGGPVEQYF. The CDR3 DNA reads as TGTGCCAGCAGCTTAGTTGCGGGAGGGCCAGTCGAGCAGTACTTC.

The genes are TRBV27 and TRBJ2-3; tentatively, D is TRBD2 (5 bases). CDR3 length: 14 residues. The germline V and J ends were trimmed by 5 bases and 1 base, with 10 bases remaining between them. Germline CDR1 MNHEY, CDR2 SMNVEV (reference sequence). This chain's CDR3 is CASSRTLGTDTQYF. The CDR3 bases are TGTGCCAGCAGTAGGACTCTCGGCACAGATACGCAGTATTTT.

This clonotype was counted only a few times. The chain combines TRBV5-6 with TRBJ1-1; D gene ambiguous. Germline-derived CDR1 and CDR2 are SGHDT and YYEEEE. The CDR3 spans 14 residues. Trimming stripped 4 bases from V and 2 bases from J, with 12 bases between. This chain's CDR3 is CASSRKSPNTEAFF. The CDR3 DNA follows: TGTGCCAGCAGCAGGAAAAGCCCAAACACTGAAGCTTTCTTT. Variable domain in full (rest from reference TRBV5-6 and TRBJ1-1): DAGVTQSPTHLIKTRGQQVTLRCSPKSGHDTVSWYQQALGQGPQFIFQYYEEEERQRGNFPDRFSGHQFPNYSSELNVNALLLGDSALYLCASSRKSPNTEAFFGQGTRLTVV.

In its sample, this clonotype was seen a few times. The CDR3 reads CASSYSRVEQYF. The CDR3 nucleotides are TGTGCCAGCAGTTACTCACGGGTCGAGCAGTACTTC. The chain uses TRBV6-2 or TRBV6-3 and TRBJ2-7; no clear D gene. CDR1 and CDR2 from the germline V gene are MNHEY and SVGEGT. The ends were cut back, 0 bases at V and 6 bases at J, with 6 bases in the middle. The CDR3 extends over 12 amino acids.

The rearrangement joins TRBV18 to TRBJ2-5; 8 bases are a match to TRBD1. Germline CDR1 reads KGHSH; CDR2 reads LQKENI. After removal of 3 bases from V and 4 bases from J, the junction contained 4 bases not matched to a gene. This CDR3 spans 14 amino acids. In DNA form, the CDR3 reads TGTGCCAGCTCACCGGCCAGGGGGCCAGAGACCCAGTACTTC. Its protein is CASSPARGPETQYF.

V gene TRBV3-1 combines with J gene TRBJ2-3, with D possibly being TRBD1 (5 bases). Between the trimmed V and J ends, which lost 0 bases and 2 bases, there was a span of 15 bases. Germline V gene lookup returns CDR1 LGHDT and CDR2 YNNKEL (reference sequence). This CDR3 is 17 amino acids long. The DNA of the CDR3 is TGTGCCAGCAGCCAAGATGGGGCAGTTACTCTCACAGATACGCAGTATTTT. Protein sequence: CASSQDGAVTLTDTQYF.

There are a few counts of this clonotype. V usage is TRBV20-1 and J usage is TRBJ2-7; 10 nucleotides match TRBD2. V was clipped by 0 bases and J by 4 bases; unmatched bases: 6. From germline, CDR1 is DFQATT and CDR2 SNEGSKA (reference sequence). The CDR3 consists of 15 residues. CDR3 region: CSARDSGGSLYEQYF. Written as DNA, the CDR3 is TGCAGTGCTAGAGATAGCGGGGGGTCCCTGTACGAGCAGTACTTC.